This T cell receptor beta chain is drawn from a study of cytomegalovirus exposure and HLA in healthy donors. The PCR was carried out with 60 Vbeta primers and 13 Jbeta primers. The protocol was immunoSEQ multiplex PCR, while the TCRdb copy is restricted to in-frame clones and leaves out a portion. This table holds approximately 120,000 clones, just under 70% found once. Broader study findings: Productive status was seen about 87% or about 30% of the time for most TCR beta V segments in an earlier analysis. Roughly uniform sequencing depth across donors was assumed, possibly incorrectly. One later analysis reportedly identified an Asian-associated ancestry cluster that showed fewer N-insertions than the roughly 600-donor mean. Across HLA loci, a later analysis found differing TCR association rates, with DRB1 most and HLA-C fewest.

This clone was detected once. The antigen remains unidentified. This receptor was taken from a woman in her seventies in good health and CMV-seropositive. Material for sequencing was PBMCs.

This chain's CDR3 is CASSLQEDTEAFF. CDR3 bases: TGTGCCAGCAGCTTACAGGAGGACACTGAAGCTTTCTTT. This rearrangement joins TRBV7-9 to TRBJ1-1; D ambiguous. Per germline, CDR1 SEHNR and CDR2 FQNEAQ (reference sequence). V was cut by 2 bases and J by 3 bases, with 7 bases left in between. The CDR3 runs to 13 residues.